This T cell receptor (beta chain) was identified during a study of T cells in Graves' hyperthyroidism and ophthalmopathy. Study-wide context: Peripheral blood was obtained at initial diagnosis, preceding any treatment. Overall study findings and caveats: Blood samples included most of the expanded thyroid clonotypes exceeding 0.001. A model using 13 V-J features told ophthalmopathy apart from stable hyperthyroidism.

The germline gives CDR1 MNHNS, CDR2 SASEGT. V lost 6 bases to trimming and J lost 1 base, with 13 bases between them. The CDR3 extends over 15 amino acids. TCR beta CDR3 region amplification was performed from RNA transcripts. First-round RT-PCR targeting the TCR CDR3 was performed with the HTBI primer set. TCRdb used MiXCR to reprocess the multiplex PCR reads, holding one entry per CDR3 protein. Here the sample spans some 270,000 distinct CDR3 sequences, 13% being singletons. A remark on this clonotype: The target antigen is unknown.

This sequence joins TRBV6-1 and TRBJ1-5; unclear D gene. Sequencing was done on a sample of blood. This sequence was found in a woman aged 25 to 45 with Graves' hyperthyroidism that later progressed to Graves' ophthalmopathy. CDR3 region: CASSQDGRSNQPQHF. The CDR3 DNA is TGTGCCAGCAGCCAGGACGGGAGGAGCAATCAGCCCCAGCATTTT.